This note documents a single TCR beta chain sequence. The clone's antigen remains unknown. There are no base qualities to consult, and no much larger clone falls within one base. This sample was included in a study of blood T cell repertoires in COVID-19 (dated by TCRdb to between 2020 and 2021). Regarding the complete study: Samples from collaborators originated in the United States, Italy and Spain and spanned both the acute and convalescent phases of COVID-19. The prospective study material was composed of cDNA or gDNA derived from T cells, B-cell-depleted T cells, or PBMCs. Deeply sampled blood TCRbeta repertoires from subjects exposed to, actively infected with, or recovered from COVID-19 were included in the dataset. The repertoires were released in a freely available public database intended as a resource for research on the immune response to SARS-CoV-2. Samples came from the ongoing ImmuneRACE study (first 160 participants) plus 1,254 subjects from 6 global collaborators. Nearly every sample came with metadata listing a de-identified subject ID, COVID-19 status, age in years and sex. Where available, HLA class I and class II types were obtained from metadata supplied by the sample provider rather than from assay-based typing.

General conclusions and limits of the study: Clinical and demographic metadata were provided uncurated, with the amount varying by source and participant.

The immunoSEQ Assay, a bias-controlled multiplex PCR, was used to amplify TCRbeta CDR3 regions from genomic DNA. On the authors' methods: The number of nucleated cells in each sample was estimated by amplification of reference gene primers within the assay. Sequence reads were collapsed and filtered to measure the absolute abundance of every unique TCRbeta CDR3 rearrangement. For each sample, productive Simpson clonality was calculated by taking the square root of Simpson's diversity index across productive rearrangements. TCRdb retrieved this table from immuneACCESS and kept in-frame rearrangements only. Not all clones are present; in checked studies, unresolved V genes account for under half, and no reason is known for the remainder. That table is the source of V, J and clone size, and D and trimming were worked out from the DNA. A total of 650,000 to 800,000 clones appear in this sample, about 87% of them only once. Of the sample, more than 0.25% falls within the top ten clones.

The collaborating institutions used their own protocols to collect whole blood in K2EDTA tubes. Collaborator samples were shipped for TCRbeta analysis as frozen whole blood, isolated PBMCs, or DNA extracted from either sample type. Sequencing was performed on peripheral blood. This TCR was recovered from a young woman with acute or convalescent COVID-19.

The CDR3 in this case is CASSARGQGSYEQYF. The DNA sequence reads TGTGCCAGCAGCGCAAGGGGGCAAGGGTCCTACGAGCAGTACTTC. This sequence uses TRBV27 and TRBJ2-7; TRBD1 lines up with 7 middle nucleotides. Measured from the cysteine to the phenylalanine, the CDR3 is 15 residues long. The retained sequence is limited to the CDR3, 45 bases, with the frame set at the first base. The germline V gene (reference sequence) yields MNHEY for CDR1 and SMNVEV for CDR2. For this chain, trimming is 6 bases at the V end and 1 base at the J end, and the number of junction bases without a gene match is 9.